Listed below are T cell receptor beta chains from one sample, sequenced in a study of blood T cell repertoires in COVID-19. The method was immunoSEQ multiplex PCR; TCRdb's version includes in-frame clones alone and lacks a portion of them. Of 90,000 to 120,000 clones detected, more than 70% appear once; the ten largest clones hold 4% to 4.5%. Sequenced material: peripheral blood. These TCRs come from a man aged 65 to 85 with acute or convalescent COVID-19. Each CDR3 is given with its conserved first and last residue. The order of the fields is V gene, J gene, clone size, D gene, CDR3 DNA, CDR3 protein. The D gene is left open where the match is weak. The listing skips clone size in some rows; elsewhere it reads once, few, many or a size class.

>TRBV19|TRBJ1-6|NA|NA
TGTGCCAGTAGTGCGGCGGGAAATTCACCCCTCCACTTT
CASSAAGNSPLHF
>TRBV7-2|TRBJ2-3|NA|TRBD2
TGTGCCAGCAGCTCTAGCGGGGGTGGAGATACGCAGTATTTT
CASSSSGGGDTQYF
>TRBV11-2|TRBJ2-7|NA|NA
TGTGCCAGCAGCTCCAGTCCAAGGGGCTCCTACGAGCAGTACTTC
CASSSSPRGSYEQYF
>TRBV6-5|TRBJ1-4|once|NA
TGTGCCAGTGGCCCCCACAGGAACGGTAATGAAAAACTGTTTTTT
CASGPHRNGNEKLFF
>TRBV19|TRBJ1-1|NA|NA
TGTGCCAGTAGTATAGAAACTTCCGCCACTGAAGCTTTCTTT
CASSIETSATEAFF
>TRBV2|TRBJ2-3|NA|NA
TGTGCCAGCCAACAACCCCAGAGGGATACGCAGTATTTT
CASQQPQRDTQYF
>TRBV5-1|TRBJ2-1|NA|NA
TGCGCCAGCAGCTTGTCACTAGTTACTAAGGCCAATGAGCAGTTCTTC
CASSLSLVTKANEQFF
>TRBV14|TRBJ2-3|NA|TRBD2
TGTGCCAGCTCCCCCAGCGGGAACACAGATACGCAGTATTTT
CASSPSGNTDTQYF
>TRBV19|TRBJ1-5|NA|NA
TGTGCCAGTAGTATGGGAGGGGGGCGTTTTAATCAGCCCCAGCATTTT
CASSMGGGRFNQPQHF
>TRBV6-6|TRBJ2-1|NA|TRBD1
TGTGCCAGCAGTCGACCCACCCTGACATCACAAACCGGGACAGTTGAGCAGTTCTTC
CASSRPTLTSQTGTVEQFF
>TRBV2|TRBJ2-7|NA|NA
TGTGCCAGCCTAACTCCCCTCTACGAGCAGTACTTC
CASLTPLYEQYF
>TRBV7-7|TRBJ1-4|NA|TRBD1
TGTGCCAGCAGCTTACGGGACAGGCATTTT
CASSLRDRHF
>TRBV6-5|TRBJ1-1|NA|NA
TGTGCCAGCAGTTATAGGGGGAAGAACACTGAAGCTTTCTTT
CASSYRGKNTEAFF
>TRBV6-5|TRBJ1-1|NA|NA
TGTGCCAGCAGTCCCGGGGGGGCGGACACTGAAGCTTTCTTT
CASSPGGADTEAFF
>TRBV2|TRBJ1-1|NA|NA
TGTGCCAGCAGTCCCCGGGACGGGAGAAACACTGAAGCTTTCTTT
CASSPRDGRNTEAFF
>TRBV5-1|TRBJ2-2|NA|TRBD2
TGCGCCAGCAGGCGAGCGGGGGCGAACACCGGGGAGCTGTTTTTT
CASRRAGANTGELFF
>TRBV4-1|TRBJ2-4|NA|NA
TGCGCCAGCAGCCAAGAAACACCGTCGGGAAACATTCAGTACTTC
CASSQETPSGNIQYF
>TRBV5-4|TRBJ2-5|NA|NA
TGTGCTGGGTCCAGGTGGTATCAAGAGACCCAGTACTTC
CAGSRWYQETQYF
>TRBV9|TRBJ2-1|NA|TRBD1
TGTGCCAGCAGCGCGACCGGGACAGTTACTGTTGAGCAGTTCTTC
CASSATGTVTVEQFF
>TRBV6-1|TRBJ2-7|few|TRBD2
TGTGCCAGCAGTGCAGCTAGCGGGGGGTACGAGCAGTACTTC
CASSAASGGYEQYF
>TRBV5-6|TRBJ1-1|NA|TRBD1
TGTGCCAGCAGCCTCACAGGGGGGAACACTGAAGCTTTCTTT
CASSLTGGNTEAFF
>TRBV6-4|TRBJ1-2|NA|NA
TGTGCCAGCAGTGACTCGATGGGGGGACTCTATGGCTACACCTTC
CASSDSMGGLYGYTF
>TRBV14|TRBJ2-1|NA|TRBD2
TGTGCCAGCAGCCAAGGACCGGGACTAGGCTCCTACAATGAGCAGTTCTTC
CASSQGPGLGSYNEQFF
>TRBV11-2|TRBJ1-1|NA|NA
TGTGCCAGCAGCCCCCACGTGGCGGGGGATGAAGCTTTCTTT
CASSPHVAGDEAFF
>TRBV11-2|TRBJ2-5|few|TRBD1
TGTGCCAGCAGCGAGGGACAGGGGTTTTTGGAGACCCAGTACTTC
CASSEGQGFLETQYF
>TRBV11-1|TRBJ1-1|NA|NA
TGTGCCAGCAGCTTAGTCCCAGGGTTTAACACTGAAGCTTTCTTT
CASSLVPGFNTEAFF
>TRBV7-2|TRBJ1-5|NA|TRBD1
TGTGCCAGCAGCTTAGAGGGACAGGGCTCCTGGGGGCGCAATCAGCCCCAGCATTTT
CASSLEGQGSWGRNQPQHF
>TRBV3-1/TRBV3-2|TRBJ2-5|NA|NA
TGTGCCAGCAGCCCAAGAGGGGAGACCCAGTACTTC
CASSPRGETQYF
>TRBV9|TRBJ1-3|once|NA
TGTGCCAGCAGCTCGCGGACCGTCCCGGGAGGAAACACCATATATTTT
CASSSRTVPGGNTIYF
>TRBV5-1|TRBJ1-1|NA|TRBD1
TGCGCCAGCAGCGGCGGACAGGGCACTGAAGCTTTCTTT
CASSGGQGTEAFF
>TRBV18|TRBJ2-5|NA|NA
TGTGCCAGCTCTCAACAGGGCCAAGAGACCCAGTACTTC
CASSQQGQETQYF
>TRBV18|TRBJ2-5|NA|NA
TGTGCCAGCTCACCACTGTCCCAGACATCGCAAGAGACCCAGTACTTC
CASSPLSQTSQETQYF
>TRBV5-1|TRBJ2-3|NA|TRBD2
TGCGCCAGCAGCTTGGGGGCGGGGGAGCGAGATACGCAGTATTTT
CASSLGAGERDTQYF
>TRBV3-1/TRBV3-2|TRBJ1-1|NA|TRBD1
TGTGCCAGCAGCGGGACAGATTTAAACACTGAAGCTTTCTTT
CASSGTDLNTEAFF
>TRBV12-5|TRBJ1-2|NA|NA
TGTGCTAGTGGTTTCCAGGGTAACTATGGCTACACCTTC
CASGFQGNYGYTF
>TRBV19|TRBJ1-2|NA|NA
TGTGCCAGTAGTATGCAGGGGACCTACGGCTACACCTTC
CASSMQGTYGYTF
>TRBV6-4|TRBJ1-5|NA|NA
TGTGCCAGCTATAACAATCAGCCCCAGCATTTT
CASYNNQPQHF
>TRBV19|TRBJ1-5|NA|TRBD1
TGTGCCAGTATGGGGACAGGGAGCAATCAGCCCCAGCATTTT
CASMGTGSNQPQHF
>TRBV5-1|TRBJ2-7|once|TRBD1
TGCGCCAGCAGCTTCGATACAGGGGGCTTTGGGTACGAGCAGTACTTC
CASSFDTGGFGYEQYF
>TRBV5-1|TRBJ2-1|once|TRBD1
TGCGCCAGCAGCTCGGGACAGGGATCCTACAATGAGCAGTTCTTC
CASSSGQGSYNEQFF